This T cell receptor beta chain was documented in a study of blood T cell repertoires in COVID-19. In the study overall: Donors in the United States, Italy and Spain gave samples during acute or convalescent COVID-19. From T cells, B-cell-depleted T cells, or PBMCs came the material, which was cDNA or gDNA.

Original data processing: Estimates of nucleated cell counts were drawn from the amplification of reference gene primers. TCRdb's table, derived via immunoSEQ multiplex PCR, lists solely in-frame clones and lacks some. Clone size and the V and J calls come from that table; the DNA yielded D and trimming. This table holds around 30,000 clones, less than 90% found once. The CDR3 has 16 amino acids. V shed 1 base and J 2 bases; nucleotides not matched to a gene: 6. Germline-derived CDR1 and CDR2 are SGHTA and FQGNSA. The sample holds one count of this clone. The chain combines TRBV7-2 with TRBJ2-7; 9 positions agree with TRBD1. Source material: peripheral blood. The receptor was derived from a woman aged 55-69 years with active COVID-19. Here the CDR3 DNA reads TGTGCCAGCAGCTTAGATCTACGGACAGGGGCCTACGAGCAGTACTTC. Translating gives CASSLDLRTGAYEQYF.